A selection of T cell receptor beta chains follows, all from one sample in a study of shared clonotypes between healthy human individuals. The protocol was immunoSEQ multiplex PCR, while the TCRdb copy is restricted to in-frame clones and leaves out a portion. In the table there are about 1 million clones, around 75% of which are singletons. The sample consisted of memory CD4+ T cells sorted from blood. Receptor source: a man between 18 and 35 years old in good health. Both conserved end residues are part of each CDR3. D genes are given only for firm matches. Some rows have no size entry. The others give once, few or many, or a class for an expanded clone.

16	TRBV7-2	-	TRBJ2-5	TRBD2	TGTGCCAGCAGCTTAGTTCAGGGCGGGAGTCGGGAGACCCAGTACTTC	CASSLVQGGSRETQYF
14	TRBV6-1	-	TRBJ2-1	TRBD1	TGTGCCAGCTTAAGACAGGGTACATCGAATGAGCAGTTCTTC	CASLRQGTSNEQFF
14	TRBV29-1	few	TRBJ2-3	TRBD2	TGCAGCGTTGTAACTAGCGGGAGTACAGATACGCAGTATTTT	CSVVTSGSTDTQYF
12	TRBV30	few	TRBJ1-6	-	TGTGCCTGGACCGACTATAATTCACCCCTCCACTTT	CAWTDYNSPLHF
15	TRBV6-4	-	TRBJ2-2	-	TGTGCCAGCAGTCAGGAAACAGGGTTGTCCGGGGAGCTGTTTTTT	CASSQETGLSGELFF
11	TRBV20-1	-	TRBJ2-7	-	TGCAGTGCATCCACAGGGTACGAGCAGTACTTC	CSASTGYEQYF
16	TRBV19	-	TRBJ2-7	TRBD1	TGTGCCAGTACCGATACTCCGGGACAGTCAATCGGCGAGCAGTACTTC	CASTDTPGQSIGEQYF
13	TRBV19	-	TRBJ2-7	TRBD1	TGTGCCAGTCGTATGGACAGGGGATACGAGCAGTACTTC	CASRMDRGYEQYF
15	TRBV2	-	TRBJ2-7	-	TGTGCCAGCAGTCCTCTGGGGGCGGGTACCTACGAGCAGTACTTC	CASSPLGAGTYEQYF
17	TRBV5-1	-	TRBJ2-2	-	TGCGCCAGCAGCCTCGTAGGGTACCGACCGAGCACCGGGGAGCTGTTTTTT	CASSLVGYRPSTGELFF
14	TRBV4-1	-	TRBJ2-7	-	TGCGCCAGCAGCCAAGACATTTCCCGATACGAGCAGTACTTC	CASSQDISRYEQYF